This T cell receptor beta chain came from a study of cytomegalovirus exposure and HLA in healthy donors. The CDR3 covers 11 residues. Germline CDR1 reads MNHNS; CDR2 reads SASEGT. Trimming stripped 2 bases from V and 7 bases from J, with 2 bases between. A multiplex PCR was run with 60 Vbeta primers and 13 Jbeta primers. The data were produced by immunoSEQ multiplex PCR, yet TCRdb's version contains in-frame clones alone and is incomplete. The table shows around 45,000 clones, with roughly 76% occurring only once. The TCR comes from a man under 40 in good health and CMV-seronegative. This chain joins TRBV6-1 and TRBJ2-2; D is unclear. Sequences were obtained from PBMCs. The CDR3 loop reads CASSERGELFF. The CDR3 DNA reads as TGTGCCAGCAGTGAACGCGGGGAGCTGTTTTTT.